The T cell receptor beta chain under discussion was sequenced for a study of cytomegalovirus exposure and HLA in healthy donors. Study-level findings and limits: According to reports, the classifier identified cytomegalovirus status with high specificity and sensitivity.

With regard to this clone: No antigen is known for it.

The primer mix had 60 Vbeta and 13 Jbeta primers. Clones were sequenced by immunoSEQ multiplex PCR, and TCRdb holds only the in-frame ones, with some missing. This table holds 70,000 to 85,000 clones, over 60% found once. This CDR3 is 14 amino acids long. From germline, CDR1 is GTSNPN and CDR2 SVGIG (reference sequence). The sequencing input was PBMCs. The J gene is TRBJ2-5, the V gene TRBV30; 10 nucleotides match TRBD2. The TCR comes from a male donor in good health and CMV-seropositive. This chain's CDR3 is CGVTSGPDQETQYF. The CDR3, as DNA: TGTGGGGTGACTAGCGGGCCAGACCAAGAGACCCAGTACTTC.